Presented here are 28 T cell receptor beta chains from one specimen sequenced in a study of CD8+ T cells in alopecia areata. Treatment in this sample: oral pan-JAK inhibitor, 5-10 mg twice daily. In each case, RNA was isolated and then reverse transcribed into cDNA as the sequencing template. Assay used: immunoSEQ multiplex PCR; TCRdb lists only in-frame clones, some missing. The table shows about 190,000 clones, with 45% to 65% occurring only once. Sequencing was performed on CD4+ T cells sorted from blood, taken at week 4, from a patient treated with tofacitinib. The receptors come from a human donor with alopecia areata.

The chain uses TRBV4-3 and TRBJ2-3; tentatively, D is TRBD1 (6 bases). CDR3 length: 13 amino acids. CDR1 is LGHNA, CDR2 YSLEER, per germline. Trimming stripped 0 bases from V and 10 bases from J, with 11 bases between. Here the CDR3 reads CASSQDVQGAQYF. CDR3 DNA: TGCGCCAGCAGCCAAGACGTACAGGGTGCGCAGTATTTT.

The CDR3 nucleotides are TGCGCCAGCAGTCACCCGGGACAGAACACCGGGGAGCTGTTTTTT. Translation: CASSHPGQNTGELFF. This rearrangement joins TRBV23-1 to TRBJ2-2, with D possibly being TRBD1 (6 bases). TRBV23-1 is an ORF, with its function uncertain. The CDR3 consists of 15 residues. V lost 3 bases, J lost 1 base, and 9 bases lay in between.

V is TRBV30 and J is TRBJ1-4; D is unclear. The CDR3 contains 13 residues. Germline assignment: CDR1 GTSNPN and CDR2 SVGIG (reference sequence). With 1 base removed from V and 5 bases from J, the gap between germline ends came to 8 bases. In DNA form, the CDR3 reads TGTGCCTGGAGTGAAAGTCCGAATGAAAAACTGTTTTTT. It yields the protein CAWSESPNEKLFF.

The chain employs TRBV7-9 and TRBJ1-1; D is unresolved. The CDR3 is 12 amino acids. Germline CDR1 reads SEHNR; CDR2 reads FQNEAQ (reference sequence). V was clipped by 3 bases and J by 10 bases, with 12 bases between them. CDR3 region: CASSFGRIRAFF. The CDR3, as DNA: TGTGCCAGCAGCTTTGGGAGGATCCGAGCTTTCTTT.

This chain uses TRBV29-1 with TRBJ1-1, with D uncertain. V lost 8 bases and J 1 base, leaving 14 bases between the germline ends. This CDR3 has 13 amino acids. CDR1 SQVTM and CDR2 ANQGSEA come from the germline V gene. The DNA for the CDR3 is TGCAGCCCCCAGCGGCAAACGAACACTGAAGCTTTCTTT. Its protein product is CSPQRQTNTEAFF.

The chain joins TRBV5-1 to TRBJ2-6; D might be TRBD1 (5 bases). There are 18 residues in the CDR3. V was shortened by 5 bases and J by 0 bases, with 18 bases between the two germline ends. Germline CDR1 reads SGHRS; CDR2 reads YFSETQ. The CDR3 loop is CASRSGHSWISGANVLTF. The CDR3 nucleotides are TGCGCCAGCAGATCAGGGCACTCCTGGATCTCTGGGGCCAACGTCCTGACTTTC.

Worth noting for this clone: The same CDR3 can be traced to other DNA sequences in this sample. The chain carries TRBV6-1 and TRBJ2-7; 7 bases align to TRBD1. The CDR3 is 13 residues long. Germline V CDR1 and CDR2: MNHNS, SASEGT. V was pared by 5 bases and J by 2 bases, with 3 bases of the junction left unmatched. The CDR3, as DNA: TGTGCCAGCAGTTCCCAGGGGGCCTACGAGCAGTACTTC. As protein: CASSSQGAYEQYF.

This chain connects TRBV18 to TRBJ1-2; no clear D gene. V lost 3 bases, J lost 4 bases, and 6 bases lay in between. CDR3 size: 12 residues. CDR1 KGHSH and CDR2 LQKENI come from the germline V gene. The CDR3 here is CASSPESYGYTF. The CDR3 DNA is TGTGCCAGCTCACCCGAGAGCTATGGCTACACCTTC.

In regard to this clone: A read error may produce the germline difference seen at one junction end. Other nucleotide sequences from this sample produce the same CDR3. The rearrangement uses TRBV5-1 and TRBJ2-3; 13 bases align to TRBD2. Germline-derived CDR1 and CDR2 are SGHRS and YFSETQ. This CDR3 comprises 15 residues. CDR3 nucleotide sequence: TGTGCCAGCAGATGGACTAGCGGGAGTGGAGATACGCAGTATTTT. Translating gives CASRWTSGSGDTQYF.

This clone was picked up a small number of times. V and J are TRBV28 and TRBJ2-5; D remains unclear. The CDR3 has 14 residues. The germline V and J ends were trimmed by 5 bases and 7 bases, with 17 bases remaining between them. CDR1 MDHEN and CDR2 SYDVKM come from the germline V gene. DNA for the CDR3: TGTGCCAGCAGTGTAGGGTACCCGATTGCGACCCAGTACTTC. Translation gives CASSVGYPIATQYF.

V is TRBV5-1 and J is TRBJ2-1, with a possible D match to TRBD2 (6 bases). The germline gives CDR1 SGHRS, CDR2 YFSETQ. Trimming stripped 3 bases from V and 0 bases from J, with 13 bases between. This CDR3 region has 16 residues. CDR3 DNA: TGCGCCAGCAGCTCCGGTCGGGGAGGCTCCTACAATGAGCAGTTCTTC. This encodes CASSSGRGGSYNEQFF.

The chain couples TRBV15 to TRBJ1-2; D remains unclear. The ends were cut back, 0 bases at V and 6 bases at J, with 8 bases in the middle. Germline assignment: CDR1 LNHNV and CDR2 YYDKDF (reference sequence). The CDR3 covers 13 residues. The CDR3 reads CATSRDNRDGYTF. In DNA form, the CDR3 reads TGTGCCACCAGCAGAGATAATAGGGATGGCTACACCTTC. The complete variable domain, with remaining parts taken from reference TRBV15 and TRBJ1-2, reads DAMVIQNPRYQVTQFGKPVTLSCSQTLNHNVMYWYQQKSSQAPKLLFHYYDKDFNNEADTPDNFQSRRPNTSFCFLDIRSPGLGDTAMYLCATSRDNRDGYTFGSGTRLTVV.

V is TRBV29-1 and J is TRBJ1-2; D perhaps matches TRBD1 (6 bases). The CDR3 has 11 amino acids. V was trimmed by 4 bases and J by 7 bases, leaving 10 bases between them. Germline CDR1 is SQVTM and CDR2 is ANQGSEA. CDR3 sequence reads: CSVAGVGGYTF. CDR3 coding DNA: TGCAGCGTTGCAGGGGTTGGTGGCTACACCTTC.

This sequence joins TRBV5-6 and TRBJ2-7; D possibly uses TRBD1 or TRBD2 (5 bases each). CDR3 length equals 14 residues. CDR1 and CDR2 from the germline V gene are SGHDT and YYEEEE. The ends were cut back, 4 bases at V and 3 bases at J, with 14 bases in the middle. This CDR3 reads CASSREGRIYEQYF. The DNA for the CDR3 is TGTGCCAGCAGCCGAGAGGGACGGATCTACGAGCAGTACTTC.

In its sample, this clone was seen a few times. V and J are TRBV29-1 and TRBJ2-3; 7 bases match TRBD2. This CDR3 comprises 13 residues. The V segment lost 5 bases and the J segment 6 bases; nucleotides outside the gene matches: 8. The germline gives CDR1 SQVTM, CDR2 ANQGSEA. The CDR3 DNA is TGCAGCGTTCTAGCGGACGTTAGGGATACGCAGTATTTT. Its translation: CSVLADVRDTQYF.

The V gene is TRBV2, the J gene TRBJ2-7; TRBD2 matches 8 bases. The CDR3 sequence is 15 residues long. Germline CDR1 SNHLY, CDR2 FYNNEI. J gave up 6 bases and V 10 bases, and 17 bases lay outside the gene matches. The CDR3 is CATRREASPPLEQYF. As DNA, the CDR3 is TGTGCCACGAGGCGGGAGGCATCCCCTCCCCTCGAGCAGTACTTC.

This clone was detected once. The same CDR3 arises from other DNA sequences in this sample as well. This chain joins TRBV29-1 and TRBJ1-1; D is uncertain. CDR3 size: 10 residues. Germline V gives CDR1 SQVTM, CDR2 ANQGSEA. Trimming shortened V by 7 bases and J by 1 base, and 4 bases separated the two germline ends. CDR3 sequence reads: CSASNTEAFF. The CDR3 region has the DNA TGCAGCGCATCGAACACTGAAGCTTTCTTT.

The chain uses TRBV7-9 and TRBJ2-6, with 8 positions matching TRBD1. The CDR3 is 17 residues long. V shed 4 bases and J 2 bases; nucleotides not matched to a gene: 7. Germline CDR1 SEHNR, CDR2 FQNEAQ (reference sequence). Written as DNA, the CDR3 is TGTGCCAGCAGCTCAGACAGGGGACTTGCTGGGGCCAACGTCCTGACTTTC. This encodes CASSSDRGLAGANVLTF.

Here the CDR3 reads CASSASGGPSYEQYF. CDR3 DNA: TGTGCCAGCAGTGCAAGTGGCGGGCCATCCTACGAGCAGTACTTC. The V call is TRBV2, the J call TRBJ2-7; D is perhaps TRBD2 (5 bases). The CDR3 sequence is 15 residues long. The V gene lost 4 bases and the J gene lost 1 base, with 14 bases spanning the gap. In germline, CDR1 is SNHLY, CDR2 FYNNEI.

This clone came up once. The chain joins TRBV5-4 to TRBJ1-2, with 7 nucleotides matching TRBD1. CDR3 length: 13 residues. The V gene end was trimmed by 4 bases and the J gene end by 8 bases; junction bases not matched to a gene: 8. Germline lookup yields CDR1 SGHNT and CDR2 YYREEE (reference sequence). The CDR3 DNA reads TGTGCCAGCAGCACACAGGGGATGAAGGGCTACACCTTC. Translation: CASSTQGMKGYTF.

CDR3 sequence (DNA): TGTGCCAGCAGTGCGCCTCGGACGGGGAGGGTCTCCTACAATGAGCAGTTCTTC. Encoded protein: CASSAPRTGRVSYNEQFF. V usage is TRBV6-1 and J usage is TRBJ2-1, with 7 bases matching TRBD2. This CDR3 comprises 18 residues. Germline V gene sequence: CDR1 MNHNS, CDR2 SASEGT. The V segment lost 4 bases and the J segment 0 bases; nucleotides outside the gene matches: 12.

The chain carries TRBV7-2 and TRBJ2-3; TRBD2 matches 12 bases. Germline-derived CDR1 and CDR2 are SGHTA and FQGNSA. V shed 1 base, J shed 5 bases, and the junction held 1 base outside the gene matches. The CDR3 contains 15 residues. The CDR3 loop reads CASSLGGLAGDTQYF. As DNA, the CDR3 is TGTGCCAGCAGCTTAGGGGGACTAGCGGGAGATACGCAGTATTTT.

The chain uses TRBV11-2 and TRBJ1-1; no clear D. The CDR3 totals 12 residues. V gave up 3 bases and J gave up 6 bases, with 8 bases separating them. Germline assignment: CDR1 SGHAT and CDR2 FQNNGV. CDR3 sequence reads: CASSFAVPEAFF. The DNA for the CDR3 is TGTGCCAGCAGCTTTGCGGTTCCTGAAGCTTTCTTT. The entire variable domain, with the rest obtained from reference TRBV11-2 and TRBJ1-1, is as follows: EAGVAQSPRYKIIEKRQSVAFWCNPISGHATLYWYQQILGQGPKLLIQFQNNGVVDDSQLPKDRFSAERLKGVDSTLKIQPAKLEDSAVYLCASSFAVPEAFFGQGTRLTVV.

This chain uses TRBV7-2 with TRBJ2-2, with D possibly called TRBD1 or TRBD2 (6 bases each). V was trimmed by 6 bases and J by 5 bases, leaving 16 bases between them. The germline V gene encodes CDR1 SGHTA and CDR2 FQGNSA. The CDR3 covers 15 residues. The CDR3 region has the DNA TGTGCCAGCAGTGTTGGGGGGACAAGGACCGGGGAGCTGTTTTTT. Its translation: CASSVGGTRTGELFF.

The genes are TRBV29-1 and TRBJ2-2, with D uncertain. The CDR3 loop spans 13 amino acids. CDR1 and CDR2 from the germline V gene are SQVTM and ANQGSEA. The ends were cut back, 8 bases at V and 5 bases at J, with 15 bases in the middle. The CDR3 DNA is TGCAGCTCACGTGCGGACGGGACCGGGGAGCTGTTTTTT. Its protein is CSSRADGTGELFF.

V is TRBV13 and J is TRBJ2-6, with unresolved D. In germline, CDR1 is PRHDT, CDR2 FYEKMQ (reference sequence). The CDR3 loop spans 16 amino acids. Trimming left V 4 bases short and J 0 bases short, with 10 bases between. CDR3 sequence: CASSSYRSSGANVLTF. CDR3 sequence (DNA): TGTGCCAGCAGCTCTTACAGATCCTCTGGGGCCAACGTCCTGACTTTC.

The table lists this clone with a few counts. V and J are TRBV4-3 and TRBJ1-3, with unresolved D. Trimming took 3 bases from V and 1 from J, leaving 4 bases between them. The germline V gene has CDR1 LGHNA and CDR2 YSLEER. This CDR3 is built from 13 residues. Written as DNA, the CDR3 is TGCGCCAGCAGCCAGGAGTCTGGAAACACCATATATTTT. It encodes CASSQESGNTIYF.

This clone was counted a few times. The V call is TRBV29-1, the J call TRBJ2-4; the match to TRBD1 covers 8 bases. This CDR3 is built from 15 residues. Germline assignment: CDR1 SQVTM and CDR2 ANQGSEA. V shed 5 bases, J shed 0 bases, and the junction held 6 bases outside the gene matches. CDR3 nucleotide sequence: TGCAGCGTTATCGGGACAGGTCAAGCCAAAAACATTCAGTACTTC. Residues: CSVIGTGQAKNIQYF. Full variable domain (outside the CDR3, taken from reference TRBV29-1 and TRBJ2-4): SAVISQKPSRDICQRGTSLTIQCQVDSQVTMMFWYRQQPGQSLTLIATANQGSEATYESGFVIDKFPISRPNLTFSTLTVSNMSPEDSSIYLCSVIGTGQAKNIQYFGAGTRLSVL.